Listed below are T cell receptor beta chains from one sample, sequenced in a study of tumor-infiltrating lymphocytes in primary liver carcinoma. MiXCR, run by TCRdb on the multiplex PCR reads, gives a single entry per CDR3 protein. The sample holds roughly 80,000 distinct CDR3 sequences; 65% to 80% are singletons and the top ten take approximately 19%. Sequenced: liver tumor tissue from sampling region 1. The origin of the receptors is a man aged 35 to 55 with primary liver carcinoma and hepatitis B virus infection. Both conserved end residues are trimmed from each CDR3. Each record gives: J gene, V gene, CDR3 protein.

TRBJ1-2	TRBV28	ASRQGANYGYT
TRBJ1-2	TRBV6-5	ASSYLLTCGSGYGYT
TRBJ1-5	TRBV2	ASSEAYSNQPQH
TRBJ2-2	TRBV6-5	ASSFTRAGELF
TRBJ2-6	TRBV10-3	AISEGEGTGANVLS
TRBJ2-1	TRBV12-3/TRBV12-4	ACSPLSNEQF
TRBJ2-3	TRBV24-1	ATSPGLGYEDTQY
TRBJ2-3	TRBV20-1	SAASRRDTQY
TRBJ1-3	TRBV11-2	ASSLPYYRDRDSSGNTIY
TRBJ1-2	TRBV5-5	ASSLGQFHDYT
TRBJ2-1	TRBV18	ASSHARGRDVGEQF
TRBJ2-1	TRBV4-2	ANSQEARGGYNEQF
TRBJ2-1	TRBV11-1	ASSLGLEGEVDIEQF
TRBJ2-7	TRBV11-2	ASGLSIGLAGGWYEQY
TRBJ2-1	TRBV29-1	SVGLPPNDQS
TRBJ2-2	TRBV4-2	ASSQVLVGDTGEPF
TRBJ1-1	TRBV10-3	AVGPGGDWKTEAF
TRBJ2-5	TRBV10-3	AISESEAGGPVSETQH
TRBJ2-7	TRBV12-3/TRBV12-4	ACNLAGSYEQY
TRBJ2-4	TRBV28	ASTSSAGAKNIQY
TRBJ2-7	TRBV4-1	ASSHLGLYEQY
TRBJ2-5	TRBV29-1	SVEVFGDRVLSETQY
TRBJ2-3	TRBV4-1	ASIQRLAGPWGTQY
TRBJ1-1	TRBV11-3	ASSFNNTEAF